What follows are 17 T cell receptor beta chains derived from one specimen sequenced in a study of blood T cells in healthy people across ages. PCR was performed a second time for roughly 6 to 12 cycles using a sample-barcoded 5' primer and a J-beta primer mix. TCRdb re-called the 5' RACE reads with MiXCR, one entry per CDR3 protein. Of roughly 730,000 distinct CDR3 sequences in the sample, roughly 56% are singletons; the top ten hold around 25%. The specimen sequenced was blood. All receptors come from a middle-aged man in good health.

The chain is built from TRBV20-1 and TRBJ2-4; D is tentatively TRBD1 or TRBD2 (5 bases each). The CDR3 is 17 amino acids. V was pared by 6 bases and J by 5 bases, with 26 bases between. CDR1 is DFQATT, CDR2 SNEGSKA, per germline (reference sequence). The CDR3 here is CSALDVTGDGAQNIQYF. The CDR3 DNA reads TGCAGTGCCCTTGACGTTACTGGAGACGGGGCCCAAAACATTCAGTACTTC.

The gene calls are TRBV16 and TRBJ2-3; the D gene could be TRBD1 or TRBD2 (7 bases each). CDR1 and CDR2 from the germline V gene are KGHSY and FQNENV. V lost 4 bases and J 2 bases, leaving 13 bases between the germline ends. CDR3 length: 15 amino acids. The CDR3 sequence is CASSRAGQNTDTQYF. The CDR3 DNA reads TGTGCCAGCAGCCGAGCGGGACAGAACACAGATACGCAGTATTTT. The complete variable domain, with remaining parts taken from reference TRBV16 and TRBJ2-3, reads GEEVAQTPKHLVRGEGQKAKLYCAPIKGHSYVFWYQQVLKNEFKFLISFQNENVFDETGMPKERFSAKCLPNSPCSLEIQATKLEDSAVYFCASSRAGQNTDTQYFGPGTRLTVL.

This clonotype occurred a few times. The J gene is TRBJ2-1, the V gene TRBV5-1; D gene unclear. The DNA end is more similar to TRBJ2-7, so the J call may be wrong. Germline lookup yields CDR1 SGHRS and CDR2 YFSETQ. This CDR3 has 13 amino acids. The CDR3 sequence is CASRVSESYEQYF. The CDR3 coding sequence is TGCGCCAGCCGGGTCAGCGAATCCTACGAGCAGTACTTC.

This chain connects TRBV11-3 to TRBJ2-4; unclear D gene. Germline loops: CDR1 SGHNT, CDR2 YENEEA. The CDR3 runs 12 residues. V shed 3 bases and J shed 6 bases, with 6 bases lying between them. The CDR3 is CASSFERNIQYF. Written as DNA, the CDR3 is TGTGCCAGCAGCTTCGAGCGAAACATTCAGTACTTC.

V is TRBV5-1 and J is TRBJ2-3; TRBD2 might be the D (6 bases). Trimming left V 0 bases short and J 4 bases short, with 15 bases between. This CDR3 has 16 residues. The germline V gene has CDR1 SGHRS and CDR2 YFSETQ. CDR3 loop: CASSLVREKVSDTQYF. CDR3 DNA sequence: TGCGCCAGCAGCTTGGTCCGGGAGAAGGTCTCAGATACGCAGTATTTT.

This chain uses TRBV11-3 with TRBJ2-6; D is ambiguous. CDR1 SGHNT and CDR2 YENEEA come from the germline V gene. Trimming stripped 0 bases from V and 0 bases from J, with 9 bases between. The CDR3 is made up of 17 amino acids. The CDR3 nucleotides are TGTGCCAGCAGCTTAGATTTGGCGAGCTCTGGGGCCAACGTCCTGACTTTC. This gives the protein CASSLDLASSGANVLTF.

J is TRBJ1-4 and V is TRBV7-2, with 10 bases matching TRBD1. CDR3 size: 14 residues. V lost 3 bases and J lost 7; bases outside the gene matches: 2. Germline V gene sequence: CDR1 SGHTA, CDR2 FQGNSA. In DNA, the CDR3 is TGTGCCAGCAGCTTCGGGGACAGGGGTGAAAAACTGTTTTTT. Translated: CASSFGDRGEKLFF.

J is TRBJ1-4 and V is TRBV18, with 7 bases aligning to TRBD1. Trimming took 6 bases from V and 5 from J; bases not matched to a gene: 9. The germline V gene has CDR1 KGHSH and CDR2 LQKENI. The CDR3 covers 15 residues. Written as DNA, the CDR3 is TGTGCCAGCTCCCAAAACAGGGGCCCCAATGAAAAACTGTTTTTT. This encodes CASSQNRGPNEKLFF.

This clonotype was observed a few times. Here the CDR3 DNA reads TGTGCCAGCAAAGGAAGCGGGACACGCAACACCGGGGAGCTGTTTTTT. It specifies CASKGSGTRNTGELFF. The chain carries TRBV12-3 or TRBV12-4 and TRBJ2-2, with D tentatively TRBD2 (7 bases). V lost 7 bases and J lost 2, with 17 bases in between. There are 16 residues in the CDR3.

This clonotype has only one observation. J is TRBJ1-6 and V is TRBV4-3, with D possibly being TRBD1 (5 bases). V lost 1 base to trimming and J lost 18 bases, with 22 bases between them. Germline assignment: CDR1 LGHNA and CDR2 YSLEER. This CDR3 has 15 amino acids. CDR3 coding DNA: TGCGCCAGCAGCCAAGTACCAGGGCATAATTCACCTCCCCACTTT. Its translation is CASSQVPGHNSPPHF.

This clonotype was counted ten times or more. This chain connects TRBV3-1 to TRBJ2-5; D not certain. The CDR3 sequence is 12 residues long. From germline, CDR1 is LGHDT and CDR2 YNNKEL (reference sequence). V was clipped by 2 bases and J by 1 base, with 2 bases between them. The CDR3 DNA is TGTGCCAGCAGCCAACCCCAAGAGACCCAGTACTTC. Translated, it gives CASSQPQETQYF.

In its sample, this clonotype was seen a few times. The chain couples TRBV5-5 to TRBJ1-2; 8 bases match TRBD1. V lost 3 bases, J lost 7 bases, and 20 bases stayed unmatched. The CDR3 has 18 amino acids. Germline CDR1 SGHKS, CDR2 YYEKEE (reference sequence). The DNA of the CDR3 is TGTGCCAGCAGCTCTTTCGCGCCGACAGGGGAACTACGGGGTGGCTACACCTTC. Translated, it gives CASSSFAPTGELRGGYTF.

This clonotype has a single count. The chain has TRBV4-1 and TRBJ2-4; 11 bases align to TRBD2. Unmatched junction bases numbered 10, after V lost 6 bases and J lost 3 bases. This CDR3 spans 17 amino acids. Germline loops: CDR1 MGHRA, CDR2 YSYEKL. CDR3: CASRPLGLAGDKNIQYF. The CDR3 coding sequence is TGCGCCAGCAGACCTCTCGGACTAGCGGGCGACAAAAACATTCAGTACTTC.

J is TRBJ2-7 and V is TRBV7-8, with D possibly called TRBD1 or TRBD2 (5 bases each). The J call may be in error: the DNA end matches TRBJ2-4 better. The CDR3 totals 16 residues. Germline loops: CDR1 SGHVS, CDR2 FQNEAQ. CDR3 coding DNA: TGTGCCAGCAGCGAGGGACCGAGCCTGTCCAAAAACATTCAGTACTTC. Its protein product is CASSEGPSLSKNIQYF.

The chain carries TRBV4-3 and TRBJ2-1; D is unclear. The length of the CDR3 is 16 residues. Trimming stripped 4 bases from V and 0 bases from J, with 13 bases between. CDR1 and CDR2 (germline): LGHNA, YSLEER. The CDR3 DNA sequence: TGCGCCAGCAGCCGGGTTGTCGGTAGCTCCTACAATGAGCAGTTCTTC. Translating it yields CASSRVVGSSYNEQFF.

The chain has TRBV14 and TRBJ1-6; D call uncertain. Per the germline V gene, CDR1 is SGHDN and CDR2 is FVKESK. This CDR3 is built from 18 residues. Trimming pared 0 bases from V and 0 bases from J, leaving 12 bases between. The CDR3 sequence: CASSQERRPSSYNSPLHF. The CDR3 DNA reads as TGTGCCAGCAGCCAAGAACGTCGGCCGAGCTCCTATAATTCACCCCTCCACTTT.

This clonotype has only a few counts. This sequence joins TRBV4-1 and TRBJ2-1, with 9 bases lining up with TRBD2. This CDR3 has 15 residues. CDR1 MGHRA and CDR2 YSYEKL come from the germline V gene. V lost 5 bases to trimming and J lost 8 bases; unmatched junction nucleotides: 10. CDR3 DNA sequence: TGCGCCAGCAGCGACGATTTAGCGGGAGACCATGAGCAGTTCTTC. Translated: CASSDDLAGDHEQFF.